These 23 T cell receptor beta chains were sequenced from one sample in a study of cytomegalovirus exposure and HLA in healthy donors. Vbeta (60) and Jbeta (13) primers were used in the PCR. Data came from immunoSEQ multiplex PCR; TCRdb stores just in-frame clones and leaves some out. The top ten clones hold roughly 2% of a sample with some 180,000 clones, 80% of them seen once. The sample comprised PBMCs. These receptors all come from a woman in her twenties or thirties in good health and CMV-seronegative.

The chain employs TRBV15 and TRBJ2-3, with a possible D match to TRBD2 (5 bases). V was cut by 11 bases and J by 1 base, with 10 bases left in between. The CDR3 has 12 amino acids. Germline V gene lookup returns CDR1 LNHNV and CDR2 YYDKDF (reference sequence). The CDR3 region is CASRDRTDTQYF. The DNA for the CDR3 is TGTGCCTCTCGGGATCGCACAGATACGCAGTATTTT.

The V call is TRBV27, the J call TRBJ1-4; 7 bases map to TRBD1. Germline loops: CDR1 MNHEY, CDR2 SMNVEV (reference sequence). The V gene end was trimmed by 6 bases and the J gene end by 3 bases; junction bases not matched to a gene: 7. The CDR3 covers 15 residues. The DNA for the CDR3 is TGTGCCAGCAGGTCGCCGGGACAGCCTAATGAAAAACTGTTTTTT. It yields the protein CASRSPGQPNEKLFF.

The gene calls are TRBV6-1 and TRBJ1-6, with 7 bases lining up with TRBD1. V dropped 3 bases and J dropped 7; count of bases not matched to a gene: 3. The CDR3 covers 14 residues. Germline assignment: CDR1 MNHNS and CDR2 SASEGT. CDR3 bases: TGTGCCAGCAGTGAGACAGGGTCGAATTCACCCCTCCACTTT. Translated: CASSETGSNSPLHF.

This chain joins TRBV29-1 and TRBJ2-1, with no clear D. The germline V gene encodes CDR1 SQVTM and CDR2 ANQGSEA. This CDR3 region has 13 residues. V was cut by 3 bases and J by 4 bases, with 10 bases left in between. The CDR3 loop is CSVDLPSYNEQFF. CDR3 nucleotide sequence: TGCAGCGTTGACCTACCCTCATACAATGAGCAGTTCTTC.

The table lists this clone with a count of one. This chain joins TRBV7-2 and TRBJ1-4, with a weak D call TRBD1 (6 bases). Trimming took 5 bases from V and 6 from J, leaving 16 bases between them. The CDR3 loop spans 15 amino acids. Germline V lookup: CDR1 SGHTA, CDR2 FQGNSA. The CDR3 DNA sequence: TGTGCCAGCAGCCCGATACAGGGTTCATATGAAAAACTGTTTTTT. Protein sequence: CASSPIQGSYEKLFF.

In DNA form, the CDR3 reads TGTGCCAGCAGTGAAGACGGACTAGCGGGATCCTACGAGCAGTACTTC. Its protein product is CASSEDGLAGSYEQYF. This chain connects TRBV2 to TRBJ2-7; 12 bases are shared with TRBD2. Germline lookup yields CDR1 SNHLY and CDR2 FYNNEI. The CDR3 is 16 amino acids. The trim removed 1 base at V and 1 base at J, leaving 2 bases unmatched.

This sequence joins TRBV5-4 and TRBJ2-1; TRBD2 agrees at 7 bases. The CDR3 extends over 16 amino acids. The germline V gene encodes CDR1 SGHNT and CDR2 YYREEE (reference sequence). Trimming at V came to 0 bases and at J to 7 bases, leaving 10 bases not matched to a gene. The CDR3 nucleotides are TGTGCCAGCAGCTTGGGGGGCAGGGAGGGAACGAATGAGCAGTTCTTC. This sequence encodes CASSLGGREGTNEQFF.

This chain links TRBV5-1 with TRBJ1-2, with TRBD1 matching over 9 bases. Germline CDR1 reads SGHRS; CDR2 reads YFSETQ. V was pared by 0 bases and J by 8 bases, with 11 bases of the junction left unmatched. The CDR3 covers 16 residues. CDR3 amino acids: CASSLEIGGTGSGYTF. The DNA for the CDR3 is TGCGCCAGCAGCTTGGAAATTGGCGGGACAGGGTCAGGCTACACCTTC.

J is TRBJ1-3 and V is TRBV10-3, with a possible D match to TRBD1 (5 bases). V lost 3 bases, J lost 0 bases, and 9 bases lay in between. Germline lookup yields CDR1 ENHRY and CDR2 SYGVKD. This CDR3 is built from 15 residues. The CDR3 DNA reads as TGTGCCATCAGTGATAAGGACATCTCTGGAAACACCATATATTTT. It is translated as CAISDKDISGNTIYF.

J is TRBJ2-2 and V is TRBV5-1; 7 nucleotides agree with TRBD2. After removal of 4 bases from V and 1 base from J, the junction contained 7 bases not matched to a gene. CDR1 and CDR2 (germline): SGHRS, YFSETQ. The CDR3 is made up of 16 amino acids. CDR3 DNA sequence: TGCGCCAGCAGCGTGCTTGAGCGGGGGAACACCGGGGAGCTGTTTTTT. Translated, it gives CASSVLERGNTGELFF.

The J gene is TRBJ2-7, the V gene TRBV21-1; the D call of TRBD2 is as the table states it, not checked on the DNA. TRBV21-1 is a documented pseudogene. The CDR3 is 16 amino acids. CDR3 DNA sequence: TGTGCCAGCAGCGACGACCTCACTCGGGGGGTCTACGAGCAGTACTTC. It specifies CASSDDLTRGVYEQYF.

The chain joins TRBV10-2 to TRBJ1-6; D may be TRBD1 (6 bases). The CDR3 length is 14 residues. Germline CDR1 and CDR2: WSHSY and SAAADI. Trimming pared 6 bases from V and 7 bases from J, leaving 13 bases between. The CDR3 bases are TGCGCCAGCAGAGCGTACACAGGGAATTCACCCCTCCACTTT. Translation gives CASRAYTGNSPLHF.

This clone has just one count. V usage is TRBV12-5 and J usage is TRBJ2-5, with TRBD2 identical over 14 bases. CDR3 length equals 20 residues. Germline CDR1 reads LGHNT; CDR2 reads FRNRAP. With 2 bases clipped from V and 2 bases from J, the junction kept 13 bases outside the gene matches. CDR3: CASGLSLAGTSGGRQETQYF. In DNA, the CDR3 is TGTGCTAGTGGTTTGTCCTTGGCCGGGACTAGCGGGGGCCGTCAAGAGACCCAGTACTTC.

This chain connects TRBV19 to TRBJ2-7; possible D gene TRBD2, 5 bases. Germline CDR1 is LNHDA and CDR2 is SQIVND (reference sequence). The CDR3 has 12 residues. Between the trimmed V and J ends, which lost 8 bases and 3 bases, there was a span of 11 bases. In nucleotides, the CDR3 is TGTGCCAGTCACCCGGGGAACTACGAGCAGTACTTC. Its protein product is CASHPGNYEQYF.

This clone has more than one count but fewer than ten. The rearrangement links TRBV29-1 to TRBJ2-7; TRBD1 matches at 9 bases. Germline V CDR1 and CDR2: SQVTM, ANQGSEA. V trimming: 6 bases; J trimming: 5 bases; junction bases outside the gene matches: 14. This CDR3 is 15 amino acids long. Here the CDR3 DNA reads TGCAGCGTCGCGTTGTTGGACAGGGGCGTGGACGAGCAGTACTTC. Translation gives CSVALLDRGVDEQYF.

This sequence joins TRBV6-1 and TRBJ1-2; no clear D. The germline CDR1 and CDR2 sequences are MNHNS and SASEGT. V lost 6 bases and J lost 4, with 12 bases in between. The CDR3 consists of 13 residues. The CDR3 protein is CASRSRGSYGYTF. The CDR3 nucleotides are TGTGCCAGCAGGAGTCGAGGGAGCTATGGCTACACCTTC.

The rearrangement uses TRBV6-6 and TRBJ1-1; no clear D gene. V dropped 4 bases and J dropped 1 base, with 7 bases sitting between them. The CDR3 is 13 amino acids. Germline values: CDR1 MNHNY, CDR2 SVGAGI (reference sequence). The CDR3 loop reads CASSFPPNTEAFF. The DNA for the CDR3 is TGTGCCAGCAGTTTTCCTCCGAACACTGAAGCTTTCTTT.

The chain has TRBV5-8 and TRBJ2-1; D may be TRBD1 (6 bases). This CDR3 spans 19 amino acids. V was pared by 0 bases and J by 1 base, with 20 bases between. The germline CDR1 and CDR2 sequences are SGHTS and YDEGEE. CDR3 residues: CASSLALDSFTFSYNEQFF. The DNA for the CDR3 is TGTGCCAGCAGCTTGGCCCTGGACAGCTTCACCTTTTCCTACAATGAGCAGTTCTTC.

The chain recombines TRBV7-3 with TRBJ1-5, with a possible D match to TRBD1 (5 bases). This CDR3 has 14 residues. CDR1 SGHTA and CDR2 FQGTGA come from the germline V gene. The germline V and J ends were trimmed by 6 bases and 3 bases, with 12 bases remaining between them. CDR3 amino acids: CASRGRQYNQPQHF. CDR3 in DNA: TGTGCCAGCAGGGGCAGACAGTACAATCAGCCCCAGCATTTT. Filled out from reference TRBV7-3 and TRBJ1-5, the complete variable domain reads GAGVSQTPSNKVTEKGKYVELRCDPISGHTALYWYRQSLGQGPEFLIYFQGTGAADDSGLPNDRFFAVRPEGSVSTLKIQRTERGDSAVYLCASRGRQYNQPQHFGDGTRLSIL.

V is TRBV5-6 and J is TRBJ1-3; 9 bases are shared with TRBD1. Germline CDR1 SGHDT, CDR2 YYEEEE. CDR3 length: 17 residues. Trimming removed 2 bases from V and 4 bases from J; junction bases left unmatched: 10. The CDR3 here is CASSLPGQGSSGNTIYF. The CDR3 DNA follows: TGTGCCAGCAGCTTACCGGGACAGGGTAGCTCCGGAAACACCATATATTTT.

V usage is TRBV14 and J usage is TRBJ2-5; the D gene is possibly TRBD2 (6 bases). The germline CDR1 and CDR2 sequences are SGHDN and FVKESK. V dropped 2 bases and J dropped 5 bases, with 12 bases sitting between them. The CDR3 extends over 14 amino acids. The CDR3 sequence: CASSQRRGWETQYF. The CDR3 DNA follows: TGTGCCAGCAGCCAAAGGCGGGGCTGGGAGACCCAGTACTTC.

A note on this clone: In the same sample, other DNA sequences code for this CDR3. This chain joins TRBV2 and TRBJ2-3; TRBD2 aligns across 12 bases. Trimming removed 6 bases from V and 0 bases from J; junction bases left unmatched: 4. The CDR3 sequence is 16 residues long. Germline-derived CDR1 and CDR2 are SNHLY and FYNNEI. CDR3 in amino acids: CASRETSGGSTDTQYF. DNA of the CDR3: TGTGCCAGCAGGGAGACTAGCGGGGGAAGCACAGATACGCAGTATTTT.

The table lists this clone with a count of one. This rearrangement joins TRBV11-2 to TRBJ1-1, with D unresolved. Trimming removed 0 bases from V and 1 base from J, with 3 bases in between. This CDR3 is 13 amino acids long. Germline V lookup: CDR1 SGHAT, CDR2 FQNNGV. CDR3: CASSLDRNTEAFF. The DNA of the CDR3 is TGTGCCAGCAGCTTAGACAGGAACACTGAAGCTTTCTTT.